This T cell receptor beta chain stems from a study of T cells in Graves' hyperthyroidism and ophthalmopathy. This clonotype was observed a handful of times. Its antigen remains unidentified. Germline values: CDR1 LGHNT, CDR2 FRNRAP. V was pared by 1 base and J by 6 bases, with 10 bases between. The CDR3 runs to 13 residues. If no ophthalmopathy progression occurred within 18 months, Graves' hyperthyroidism was stable. Out of over 9 ml of fresh peripheral blood came the PBMCs. Whole-study findings and limits: Most thyroid clonotypes expanded above 0.001 appeared in blood too. The model foresaw ophthalmopathy a median approximately 6.1 months prior to onset.

RNA transcripts yielded amplified TCR beta CDR3 regions. Using the HTBI primer set, a first-round RT-PCR was run on the TCR CDR3. One entry per CDR3 protein, called by TCRdb with MiXCR from the multiplex PCR reads. The sample yields about 720,000 distinct CDR3 sequences, around 15% seen once. The chain combines TRBV12-5 with TRBJ2-7, with D perhaps matching TRBD1 or TRBD2 (6 bases each). This receptor was identified in a man aged 18 to 29 with Graves' hyperthyroidism. Source material: blood. The CDR3: CASGLGGAAEQYF. CDR3 coding DNA: TGTGCTAGTGGTTTGGGGGGGGCGGCCGAGCAGTACTTC.